This TCR beta chain comes out of a study of blood T cell repertoires in COVID-19. Study at large: Sources were T cells, B-cell-depleted T cells, or PBMCs; the material itself was cDNA or gDNA.

Germline values: CDR1 KGHSY, CDR2 FQNENV. V was clipped by 4 bases and J by 4 bases; unmatched bases: 3. The CDR3 length is 13 residues. In the original processing: Counts of nucleated cells, estimated from reference gene primer amplification, were obtained. Profiled with immunoSEQ multiplex PCR; TCRdb holds only in-frame clones, not every one. Clonal size and the V and J genes are those of that table, whereas D and trimming came from the DNA. The sample yields approximately 490,000 clones, roughly 87% seen once. This clone was recorded once. The chain employs TRBV16 and TRBJ1-2; 7 bases fit TRBD1. The clonotype originates from a woman younger than 30 who had recovered from COVID-19. The sequencing input was PBMCs or T cells enriched from blood (not recorded which). The CDR3 protein is CASSRDSFYGYTF. The CDR3 DNA follows: TGTGCCAGCAGCCGGGACAGTTTCTATGGCTACACCTTC.